The 14 T cell receptor beta chains reported below all come from one sample, sequenced in a study of regulatory T cells in long-lasting Graves disease. In building TCR beta libraries, iRepertoire HTBI primers were used together with Arm-PCR of CDR3 regions. TCRdb redid the calling of the multiplex PCR reads with MiXCR, one entry per CDR3 protein. The table lists a few hundred thousand distinct CDR3 sequences, roughly a fifth of them singletons. Time point here: newly diagnosed GD, antithyroid drugs for less than 3 months. The authors made the TCR library using RNA they extracted from PBMCs. Separately, the same data were catalogued under a study of T cells in Graves' hyperthyroidism and ophthalmopathy.

The source was peripheral blood mononuclear cells (PBMCs), collected at new diagnosis, from a patient treated with antithyroid drugs. These receptors originate from a woman aged 30 to 39 with Graves disease.

This clonotype has ten or more counts. The V gene is TRBV5-1, the J gene TRBJ2-7; a possible D gene is TRBD2 (6 bases). Germline CDR1 is SGHRS and CDR2 is YFSETQ. The CDR3 is made up of 15 amino acids. V gave up 0 bases and J gave up 0 bases, with 10 bases separating them. For the CDR3, the DNA is TGCGCCAGCAGCTTGGCCGTGGGGGGCTCCTACGAGCAGTACTTC. It translates to CASSLAVGGSYEQYF. Complete variable domain (other parts from reference TRBV5-1 and TRBJ2-7): KAGVTQTPRYLIKTRGQQVTLSCSPISGHRSVSWYQQTPGQGLQFLFEYFSETQRNKGNFPGRFSGRQFSNSRSEMNVSTLELGDSALYLCASSLAVGGSYEQYFGPGTRLTVT.

The sample holds many counts of this clonotype. The V and J genes are TRBV3-1 and TRBJ1-1, with 8 nucleotides matching TRBD1. The CDR3 loop spans 16 amino acids. In germline, CDR1 is LGHDT, CDR2 YNNKEL (reference sequence). J lost 4 bases, V lost 4 bases, and 11 bases had no gene match. The CDR3 sequence: CASSPSDRAGGTEAFF. The CDR3 coding sequence is TGTGCCAGCAGCCCATCGGACAGGGCCGGAGGCACTGAAGCTTTCTTT.

As regards this clonotype: A much bigger clone sits one base away, suggesting this may be a read error. The gene calls are TRBV5-1 and TRBJ1-1; perhaps TRBD1 as D (5 bases). CDR3 length: 15 residues. V lost 2 bases, J lost 6 bases, and 17 bases lay in between. CDR1 is SGHRS, CDR2 YFSETQ, per germline. The CDR3 nucleotides read TGCGCCAGCAGCTTAGGAGGGGTGTATCCCCCTGAAGCTTTCTTT. This encodes CASSLGGVYPPEAFF.

This clonotype occurred many times. The V gene is TRBV24-1, the J gene TRBJ1-2; 7 nucleotides line up with TRBD1. Trimming at V came to 4 bases and at J to 4 bases, leaving 5 bases not matched to a gene. The CDR3 consists of 14 residues. The germline gives CDR1 KGHDR, CDR2 SFDVKD. The CDR3, as DNA: TGTGCCACCAGTGACCCCCGGGACAGCTATGGCTACACCTTC. It is translated as CATSDPRDSYGYTF.

With respect to this clonotype: A read error may explain this, as a much larger clone is one base away. The genes are TRBV15 and TRBJ2-1; D is uncertain. The germline V gene has CDR1 LNHNV and CDR2 YYDKDF (reference sequence). With 2 bases removed from V and 5 bases from J, the gap between germline ends came to 10 bases. The CDR3 has 14 residues. The CDR3 here is CATSRSSGNNEQFF. The DNA for the CDR3 is TGTGCCACCAGCAGAAGCTCGGGCAACAATGAGCAGTTCTTC.

The chain links TRBV27 to TRBJ2-5; a weak D match, TRBD1 (6 bases). This CDR3 has 14 residues. Trimming removed 5 bases from V and 2 bases from J, with 12 bases in between. Germline V gene lookup returns CDR1 MNHEY and CDR2 SMNVEV (reference sequence). CDR3 coding DNA: TGTGCCAGCAGTCAGGGACATAGACAAGAGACCCAGTACTTC. Its protein product is CASSQGHRQETQYF.

The CDR3 DNA reads TGTGCCAGCAGCTCCTTAGGACAGGATTACTATGGCTACACCTTC. This codes for CASSSLGQDYYGYTF. This sequence joins TRBV11-2 and TRBJ1-2; 7 bases line up with TRBD1. Trimming removed 4 bases from V and 3 bases from J; junction bases left unmatched: 8. The CDR3 totals 15 residues. Germline V gene sequence: CDR1 SGHAT, CDR2 FQNNGV.

This clonotype appeared once. The chain couples TRBV11-3 to TRBJ2-3, with D unclear. V was clipped by 1 base and J by 4 bases, with 12 bases between them. Germline loops: CDR1 SGHNT, CDR2 YENEEA. This CDR3 comprises 15 residues. The chain's CDR3 is CASSLAGQYPDTQYF. In DNA form, the CDR3 reads TGTGCCAGCAGCTTAGCGGGCCAGTACCCAGATACGCAGTATTTT.

The gene calls are TRBV28 and TRBJ2-1, with D maybe TRBD2 (5 bases). Germline loops: CDR1 MDHEN, CDR2 SYDVKM. The CDR3 contains 13 residues. Trimming stripped 10 bases from V and 1 base from J, with 11 bases between. The DNA of the CDR3 is TGTGCCACCAGCCCGGGATCCTACAATGAGCAGTTCTTC. Translating gives CATSPGSYNEQFF.

This sequence joins TRBV7-2 and TRBJ1-5; D is ambiguous. In germline, CDR1 is SGHTA, CDR2 FQGNSA. The CDR3 extends over 15 amino acids. The ends were cut back, 0 bases at V and 4 bases at J, with 10 bases in the middle. In nucleotides, the CDR3 is TGTGCCAGCAGCTTAGCTGGGCGGGAGAATCAGCCCCAGCATTTT. It encodes CASSLAGRENQPQHF.

This clonotype was seen repeatedly, ten times or more. The chain joins TRBV6-1 to TRBJ2-4, with 8 bases identical to TRBD2. This CDR3 has 15 residues. Trimming removed 8 bases from V and 1 base from J; junction bases left unmatched: 7. CDR1 is MNHNS, CDR2 SASEGT, per germline. The CDR3 region has the DNA TGTGCCAGCGATTCGCGGGGGGTGGCCAAAAACATTCAGTACTTC. Amino acid sequence: CASDSRGVAKNIQYF.

There are many counts of this clonotype. One end of the junction is discordant with germline, which a read error may explain. The chain carries TRBV5-1 and TRBJ2-7; D gene ambiguous. Germline V gene sequence: CDR1 SGHRS, CDR2 YFSETQ. CDR3 size: 11 residues. The CDR3 protein is CASSSSYEQYF. The CDR3 nucleotides are TGTGCCAGCAGCTCCTCCTACGAGCAGTACTTC. The full variable domain, in which reference TRBV5-1 and TRBJ2-7 provide the parts outside the CDR3, is KAGVTQTPRYLIKTRGQQVTLSCSPISGHRSVSWYQQTPGQGLQFLFEYFSETQRNKGNFPGRFSGRQFSNSRSEMNVSTLELGDSALYLCASSSSYEQYFGPGTRLTVT.

The sample holds many counts of this clonotype. This chain joins TRBV6-1 and TRBJ1-2; 8 positions match TRBD1. Germline V gives CDR1 MNHNS, CDR2 SASEGT. Trimming at V came to 6 bases and at J to 3 bases, leaving 9 bases not matched to a gene. The CDR3 covers 15 residues. CDR3 nucleotide sequence: TGTGCCAGCAGGACCTCCGGGACAGGCCACTATGGCTACACCTTC. Protein sequence: CASRTSGTGHYGYTF.

This clonotype was seen more than once but under ten times. The V gene is TRBV15, the J gene TRBJ2-2, with D uncertain. Germline values: CDR1 LNHNV, CDR2 YYDKDF (reference sequence). The CDR3 has 13 residues. V was trimmed by 0 bases and J by 10 bases, leaving 9 bases between them. This CDR3 is CATSRDLAAELFF. The CDR3 DNA reads TGTGCCACCAGCAGAGATTTGGCCGCGGAGCTGTTTTTT.